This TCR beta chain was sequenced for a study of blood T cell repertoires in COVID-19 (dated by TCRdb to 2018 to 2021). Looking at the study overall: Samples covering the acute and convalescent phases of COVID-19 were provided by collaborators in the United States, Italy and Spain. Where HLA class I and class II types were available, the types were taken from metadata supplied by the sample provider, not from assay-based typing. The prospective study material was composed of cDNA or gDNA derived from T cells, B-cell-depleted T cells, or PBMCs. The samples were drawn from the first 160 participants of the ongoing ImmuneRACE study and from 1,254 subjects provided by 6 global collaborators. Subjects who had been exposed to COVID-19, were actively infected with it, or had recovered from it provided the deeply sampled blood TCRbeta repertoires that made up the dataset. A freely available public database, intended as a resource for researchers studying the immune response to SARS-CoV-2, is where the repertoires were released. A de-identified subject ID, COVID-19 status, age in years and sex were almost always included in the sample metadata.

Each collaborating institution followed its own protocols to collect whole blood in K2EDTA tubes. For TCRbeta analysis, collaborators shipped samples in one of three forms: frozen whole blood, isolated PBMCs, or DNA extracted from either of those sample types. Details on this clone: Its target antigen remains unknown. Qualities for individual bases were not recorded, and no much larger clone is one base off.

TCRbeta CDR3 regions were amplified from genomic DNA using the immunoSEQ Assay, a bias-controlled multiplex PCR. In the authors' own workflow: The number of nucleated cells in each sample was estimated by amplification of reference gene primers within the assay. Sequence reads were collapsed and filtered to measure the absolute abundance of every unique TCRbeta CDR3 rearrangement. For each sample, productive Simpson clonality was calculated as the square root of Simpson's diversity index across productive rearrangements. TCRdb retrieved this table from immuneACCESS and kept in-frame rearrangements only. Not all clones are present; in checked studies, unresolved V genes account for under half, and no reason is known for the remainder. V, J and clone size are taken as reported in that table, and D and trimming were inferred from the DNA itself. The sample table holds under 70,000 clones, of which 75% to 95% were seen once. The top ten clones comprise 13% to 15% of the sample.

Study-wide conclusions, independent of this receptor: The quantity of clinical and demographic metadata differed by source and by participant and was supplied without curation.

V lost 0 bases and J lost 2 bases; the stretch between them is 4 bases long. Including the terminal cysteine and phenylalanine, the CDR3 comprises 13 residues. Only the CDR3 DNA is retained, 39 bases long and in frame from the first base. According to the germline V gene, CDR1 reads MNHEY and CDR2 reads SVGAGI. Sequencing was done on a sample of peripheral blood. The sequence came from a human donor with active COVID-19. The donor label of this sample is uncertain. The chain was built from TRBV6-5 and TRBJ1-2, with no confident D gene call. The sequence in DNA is TGTGCCAGCAGTTACTCACAGAACTATGGCTACACCTTC. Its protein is CASSYSQNYGYTF.